These T cell receptor beta chains were read from a single sample in a study of human T cells and chemical hapten exposure. MiXCR, run by TCRdb on the RACE reads, gives a single entry per CDR3 protein. The top ten clones hold 3% to 3.5% of a sample with over 100,000 distinct CDR3 sequences, about a tenth of them seen once. The sequenced sample was whole blood, obtained in connection with sensitization to the hapten diphenylcyclopropenone (DPC). Receptor source: a woman aged 40 to 50 with alopecia areata. Some clones in this sample may be carry-over from other donors' samples. The CDR3 runs from the conserved cysteine through the conserved F or W. D genes are given only for firm matches. The size field is filled for only some rows; it gives once, few, many or a size class.

>TRBV6-2/TRBV6-3|17|TRBD2|few|TRBJ2-1
CASSYSMDQRGGLEQFF
TGTGCCAGCAGTTACTCGATGGATCAGCGGGGGGGCCTGGAGCAGTTCTTC
>TRBV28|15|TRBD1|many|TRBJ2-7
CASSYPGQGSYEQYF
TGTGCCAGCAGTTACCCGGGACAGGGGTCTTACGAGCAGTACTTC
>TRBV10-3|10|.|.|TRBJ2-5
CAITGDTQYF
TGTGCCATCACCGGGGATACCCAGTACTTC
>TRBV9|14|.|.|TRBJ2-5
CASSVTGGQETQYF
TGTGCCAGCAGCGTAACTGGGGGCCAAGAGACCCAGTACTTC
>TRBV20-1|12|.|.|TRBJ1-2
CSAMAFGDGYTF
TGCAGTGCTATGGCCTTTGGAGATGGCTACACCTTC
>TRBV18|15|.|.|TRBJ1-1
CASSRAVGVNTEAFF
TGTGCCAGCTCACGGGCCGTCGGGGTGAACACTGAAGCTTTCTTT
>TRBV2|12|.|.|TRBJ2-7
CARGTAPYEQYF
TGTGCCCGCGGGACCGCGCCCTACGAGCAGTACTTC
>TRBV12-3/TRBV12-4|13|.|.|TRBJ2-7
CASRPGVSYEQYF
TGTGCCAGCAGACCCGGGGTTTCCTACGAGCAGTACTTC
>TRBV5-1|16|TRBD2|many|TRBJ2-2
CASSLLAVEASGELFF
TGCGCCAGCAGCTTACTAGCGGTGGAAGCGTCCGGGGAGCTGTTTTTT
>TRBV5-1|14|.|.|TRBJ2-3
CASSLVSGADTQYF
TGCGCCAGCAGCTTGGTATCCGGAGCAGATACGCAGTATTTT
>TRBV5-1|14|TRBD1|many|TRBJ1-5
CASSPRGLGQPQHF
TGCGCCAGCAGCCCAAGGGGGCTTGGTCAGCCCCAGCATTTT
>TRBV28|14|.|few|TRBJ2-1
CASSLLAYGHEQFF
TGTGCCAGCAGTTTATTGGCGTATGGCCATGAGCAGTTCTTC
>TRBV21-1|15|.|many|TRBJ2-2
CASSKAGLVPGELFF
TGTGCCAGCAGCAAAGCGGGACTAGTACCCGGGGAGCTGTTTTTT
>TRBV7-2|15|.|many|TRBJ1-1
CASSLMGRGETEAFF
TGTGCCAGCAGCTTGATGGGCAGGGGTGAAACTGAAGCTTTCTTT
>TRBV9|15|TRBD1|many|TRBJ2-7
CASSAQGASSYEQYF
TGTGCCAGCAGCGCTCAGGGGGCATCCTCCTACGAGCAGTACTTC
>TRBV5-4|13|.|.|TRBJ1-1
CASSHGWNTEAFF
TGTGCCAGCAGCCATGGCTGGAACACTGAAGCTTTCTTT
>TRBV4-1|14|.|many|TRBJ2-7
CASSQVSRNYEQYF
TGCGCCAGCAGCCAAGTGAGCAGGAACTACGAGCAGTACTTC
>TRBV5-1|16|.|many|TRBJ1-6
CASSPLAASYNSPLHF
TGCGCCAGCAGCCCTTTGGCAGCCTCATATAATTCACCCCTCCACTTT
>TRBV7-2|16|.|few|TRBJ1-2
CASSPYRSRGNYGYTF
TGTGCCAGCAGTCCATATCGTTCGAGGGGAAACTATGGCTACACCTTC
>TRBV11-2|12|.|few|TRBJ2-5
CASSLWQETQYF
TGTGCCAGCAGCTTATGGCAAGAGACCCAGTACTTC
>TRBV6-1|12|.|few|TRBJ1-5
CASAPRDQPQHF
TGTGCCAGCGCCCCCAGGGATCAGCCCCAGCATTTT
>TRBV6-6|14|.|few|TRBJ2-7
CASSYGLAGSPGDF
TGTGCCAGCAGTTACGGTTTGGCAGGGAGTCCAGGGGACTTC
>TRBV20-1|12|.|many|TRBJ2-5
CSASSGEETQYF
TGCAGTGCTAGCTCAGGGGAAGAGACCCAGTACTTC
>TRBV6-5|17|.|.|TRBJ2-6
CASIEGPPVSGANVLTF
TGTGCCAGCATCGAAGGACCCCCGGTCTCTGGGGCCAACGTCCTGACTTTC
>TRBV10-3|15|.|.|TRBJ2-5
CAISESGRAQETQYF
TGTGCCATCAGTGAGTCGGGCAGGGCCCAAGAGACCCAGTACTTC
>TRBV4-3|14|.|.|TRBJ2-7
CASSQYQDSYEQYF
TGCGCCAGCAGCCAGTATCAAGACTCCTACGAGCAGTACTTC
>TRBV6-2/TRBV6-3|14|.|few|TRBJ2-7
CASSFTLPSYEQYF
TGTGCCAGCAGTTTCACCCTCCCTTCCTACGAGCAGTACTTC
>TRBV6-2/TRBV6-3|15|.|many|TRBJ2-7
CASSTFGGSMNEQYF
TGTGCCAGCAGTACCTTTGGAGGTTCTATGAACGAGCAGTACTTC
>TRBV6-1|16|TRBD1|few|TRBJ2-2
CASSEKGQAITGELFF
TGTGCCAGCAGTGAAAAGGGACAGGCTATCACCGGGGAGCTGTTTTTT
>TRBV20-1|14|TRBD1|many|TRBJ1-6
CSAPRDRENSPLHF
TGCAGTGCTCCCAGGGACAGGGAAAATTCACCCCTCCACTTT
>TRBV6-5|16|.|few|TRBJ2-5
CASSYSGRGRVETQYF
TGTGCCAGCAGTTATTCGGGGCGGGGGCGAGTTGAGACCCAGTACTTC
>TRBV20-1|10|.|few|TRBJ1-1
CSALGTEAFF
TGCAGTGCTCTCGGCACTGAAGCTTTCTTT
>TRBV10-3|15|.|few|TRBJ2-1
CAIREVPGHRDEQFF
TGTGCCATCAGGGAGGTCCCGGGGCATAGAGATGAGCAGTTCTTC
>TRBV20-1|15|TRBD1|.|TRBJ1-2
CSARPKQGGNYGYTF
TGCAGTGCTAGACCAAAGCAGGGGGGTAACTATGGCTACACCTTC
>TRBV7-2|14|TRBD1|.|TRBJ1-1
CASRSGGARTEAFF
TGTGCCAGCAGGTCAGGGGGCGCAAGGACTGAAGCTTTCTTT
>TRBV9|15|.|.|TRBJ1-1
CASSALRTVFTEAFF
TGTGCCAGCAGCGCACTAAGGACAGTTTTCACTGAAGCTTTCTTT
>TRBV9|13|.|few|TRBJ1-2
CASTSQKNYGYTF
TGTGCCAGCACCTCACAGAAAAACTATGGCTACACCTTC
>TRBV28|14|.|many|TRBJ2-7
CASSLSGTIYEQYF
TGTGCCAGCAGTTTATCCGGGACAATCTACGAGCAGTACTTC
>TRBV6-2/TRBV6-3|16|.|.|TRBJ1-3
CASSYGSFNSGNTIYF
TGTGCCAGCAGTTACGGAAGCTTCAACTCTGGAAACACCATATATTTT
>TRBV5-1|14|.|many|TRBJ1-3
CASSFGEGMDTIYF
TGCGCCAGCAGCTTCGGAGAGGGGATGGACACCATATATTTT
>TRBV29-1|12|.|.|TRBJ1-2
CSVFAQGGGYTF
TGCAGCGTCTTCGCCCAGGGTGGAGGCTACACCTTC
>TRBV20-1|15|TRBD2|many|TRBJ2-7
CSATRLAGGSYEQYF
TGCAGTGCTACACGACTAGCGGGGGGCTCCTACGAGCAGTACTTC
>TRBV7-9|15|.|few|TRBJ2-5
CASSLGGWEIETQYF
TGTGCCAGCAGCTTGGGCGGATGGGAAATTGAGACCCAGTACTTC
>TRBV7-9|15|.|few|TRBJ1-2
CASSLARTVYYGYTF
TGTGCCAGCAGCTTAGCCCGGACAGTTTACTATGGCTACACCTTC
>TRBV29-1|12|.|.|TRBJ1-1
CSVAGPGTEAFF
TGCAGCGTTGCAGGGCCTGGCACTGAAGCTTTCTTT
>TRBV6-5|15|.|many|TRBJ1-2
CASSLTGALGDGYTF
TGTGCCAGCAGCCTGACGGGGGCATTAGGTGATGGCTACACCTTC
>TRBV6-1|15|TRBD2|many|TRBJ2-3
CASSARGGGTDTQYF
TGTGCCAGCAGTGCCCGGGGAGGGGGCACAGATACGCAGTATTTT
>TRBV3-1|13|.|.|TRBJ2-7
CASSRQVAYEQYF
TGTGCCAGCAGCAGACAGGTGGCCTACGAGCAGTACTTC
>TRBV6-2/TRBV6-3|15|.|few|TRBJ2-7
CASSYSGTFSYEQYF
TGTGCCAGCAGTTACTCGGGGACATTCTCCTACGAGCAGTACTTC
>TRBV7-2|12|.|.|TRBJ1-1
CASSTSNERAFF
TGTGCCAGCAGCACCTCCAATGAGCGAGCTTTCTTT
>TRBV11-2|13|.|many|TRBJ1-1
CASSTGLNTEAFF
TGTGCCAGCAGCACAGGACTGAACACTGAAGCTTTCTTT
>TRBV11-2|18|TRBD1|.|TRBJ2-1
CASSSIGGQGALGGEQFF
TGTGCCAGCAGCTCCATCGGCGGGCAGGGGGCACTAGGGGGTGAGCAGTTCTTC
>TRBV12-5|13|.|.|TRBJ1-2
CASGLWLQEGYTF
TGTGCTAGTGGTTTGTGGCTGCAGGAGGGCTACACCTTC
>TRBV12-3/TRBV12-4|15|TRBD1|few|TRBJ2-3
CASSVGQGITDTQYF
TGTGCCAGCAGTGTGGGACAGGGTATCACAGATACGCAGTATTTT
>TRBV18|17|.|many|TRBJ1-2
CASSPQDRGAEGYGYTF
TGTGCCAGCTCACCACAGGACAGAGGGGCCGAGGGCTATGGCTACACCTTC
>TRBV21-1|16|.|.|TRBJ1-3
CASSNQGRGLGNTIYF
TGTGCCAGCAGCAACCAGGGCAGGGGCCTGGGAAACACCATATATTTT